The clone carrying this TCR beta chain was found a few times. As yet, its antigen is unknown. Generated by immunoSEQ multiplex PCR, the TCRdb table keeps only in-frame clones and is missing some. The repertoire holds under 75,000 clones, with around 85% as singletons. The data stem from a study of T cell responses to AZD1222 COVID-19 vaccine. The wider study: Pooled in the analysis were second doses at about 4 or about 12 weeks.

Broader study findings: Regions 160-218 and 743-854 held dominance among vaccine-associated CD4 TCRs, which spanned spike.

This specimen was peripheral blood, taken on day 0 of AZD1222 vaccination. The TCR sequence derives from an adult in good health.

The CDR3 loop is CASSFEIQGAYTEAFF. Here the CDR3 DNA reads TGTGCCAGCAGCTTCGAGATACAGGGGGCCTACACTGAAGCTTTCTTT. The genes are TRBV11-3 and TRBJ1-1, with 9 bases fitting TRBD1. V shed 3 bases and J 3 bases; nucleotides not matched to a gene: 8. CDR1 is SGHNT and CDR2 is YENEEA in the germline V gene. The length of the CDR3 is 16 residues.